Below, 29 T cell receptor beta chains from the same sample are listed, as sequenced in a study of blood T cell repertoires in COVID-19. Measured with immunoSEQ multiplex PCR; TCRdb has only the in-frame clones, and not every one. The repertoire has hundreds of thousands of clones, 70% to 90% of them found once; the top ten carry 2% to 2.5%. Sequenced sample: peripheral blood. These receptor sequences come from an older woman with COVID-19, enrolled during active disease.

This clone is a singleton in its sample. The chain carries TRBV2 and TRBJ2-1; D might be TRBD2 (5 bases). Trimming removed 8 bases at V and 5 bases at J, with 16 bases between. The CDR3 is made up of 14 amino acids. Germline CDR1 is SNHLY and CDR2 is FYNNEI. The CDR3 DNA is TGTGCCAGCTTGGGTCTACGGGGTCACAATGAGCAGTTCTTC. This sequence encodes CASLGLRGHNEQFF.

The chain is built from TRBV9 and TRBJ2-1, with D maybe TRBD2 (6 bases). Per germline, CDR1 SGDLS and CDR2 YYNGEE. This CDR3 contains 17 residues. With 0 bases removed from V and 3 bases from J, the gap between germline ends came to 16 bases. The CDR3 bases are TGTGCCAGCAGCGTAGCTACTGGGAGGTTCGGCTACAATGAGCAGTTCTTC. It is translated as CASSVATGRFGYNEQFF.

This clone was seen once. The V and J genes are TRBV6-1 and TRBJ2-5, with D possibly being TRBD1 (7 bases). Deletions cut 1 base from V and 6 bases from J, with 15 bases between. The CDR3 has 15 amino acids. The V gene's germline CDR1 is MNHNS and CDR2 SASEGT. Written as DNA, the CDR3 is TGTGCCAGCAGTGAAGGTATAGGGGGCGGGAAGACCCAGTACTTC. As protein: CASSEGIGGGKTQYF.

This clone was seen just once. V is TRBV4-1 and J is TRBJ1-2; possible D gene TRBD1, 6 bases. The CDR3 is 17 amino acids. CDR1 is MGHRA and CDR2 is YSYEKL in the germline V gene. V gave up 2 bases and J gave up 4 bases, with 20 bases separating them. CDR3 sequence (DNA): TGCGCCAGCAGCCAACCCCGAGACAGTTCAGGGGCCTATGGCTACACCTTC. Encoded protein: CASSQPRDSSGAYGYTF.

The chain links TRBV5-1 to TRBJ1-1; 8 bases line up with TRBD1. The CDR3 sequence is 14 residues long. J lost 4 bases, V lost 4 bases, and 6 bases had no gene match. Germline CDR1 is SGHRS and CDR2 is YFSETQ. The CDR3 sequence: CASSMTGVVTEAFF. CDR3 in DNA: TGCGCCAGCAGCATGACAGGGGTCGTCACTGAAGCTTTCTTT.

The rearrangement joins TRBV2 to TRBJ1-5; D remains ambiguous. From germline, CDR1 is SNHLY and CDR2 FYNNEI. This CDR3 region has 14 residues. V was trimmed by 1 base and J by 11 bases, leaving 15 bases between them. Here the CDR3 DNA reads TGTGCCAGCAGTGAAGGACCTGGGCCACGGACCCAGCATTTT. Amino acid sequence: CASSEGPGPRTQHF.

The CDR3 nucleotides are TGCGCCAGCAGTTCTGACAGGGGTTCACCCCTCCACTTT. It specifies CASSSDRGSPLHF. J is TRBJ1-6 and V is TRBV10-1, with 8 bases aligning to TRBD1. V gave up 5 bases and J gave up 9 bases; unmatched junction bases: 3. The CDR3 runs to 13 residues. Germline V gives CDR1 WNHNN, CDR2 SYGVQD (reference sequence).

V usage is TRBV19 and J usage is TRBJ2-2; 7 positions match TRBD2. Per the germline V gene, CDR1 is LNHDA and CDR2 is SQIVND (reference sequence). The CDR3 has 15 amino acids. V lost 3 bases and J lost 1; bases outside the gene matches: 2. The CDR3 nucleotides read TGTGCCAGTAGTATTGCGGGGGTGAACACCGGGGAGCTGTTTTTT. Its protein is CASSIAGVNTGELFF.

This chain links TRBV27 with TRBJ1-1; D not resolved. V lost 8 bases and J lost 0, with 16 bases in between. Germline CDR1 and CDR2: MNHEY and SMNVEV (reference sequence). CDR3 length: 15 residues. The CDR3 reads CASGKAGGMNTEAFF. CDR3 coding DNA: TGTGCCAGCGGGAAGGCAGGAGGCATGAACACTGAAGCTTTCTTT.

This clone was counted only a few times. This rearrangement joins TRBV28 to TRBJ1-3; a weak D match, TRBD1 (5 bases). The germline gives CDR1 MDHEN, CDR2 SYDVKM. The CDR3 sequence is 16 residues long. Trimming took off 2 bases at V and 0 bases at J, with 11 bases between the two ends. The CDR3 nucleotides read TGTGCCAGCAGTTTACTGGGCAGGGTCTCTGGAAACACCATATATTTT. It translates to CASSLLGRVSGNTIYF.

This chain joins TRBV7-2 and TRBJ1-6, with 9 bases lining up with TRBD1. In germline, CDR1 is SGHTA, CDR2 FQGNSA. V was clipped by 5 bases and J by 10 bases; unmatched bases: 9. This CDR3 has 15 residues. The DNA for the CDR3 is TGTGCCAGCAGCCTTTCCGGGACAGGGTGGTCACCCCTCCACTTT. This gives the protein CASSLSGTGWSPLHF.

The gene calls are TRBV7-6 and TRBJ2-5, with 7 bases identical to TRBD2. The CDR3 spans 14 residues. Germline V CDR1 and CDR2: SGHVS, FNYEAQ. The junction had 3 bases not matched to a gene; V was cut back by 0 bases and J by 5 bases. CDR3 in amino acids: CASSLARGGETQYF. The CDR3 nucleotides are TGTGCCAGCAGCTTAGCTCGGGGAGGGGAGACCCAGTACTTC.

The chain has TRBV11-2 and TRBJ2-2; no definite D call. The CDR3 totals 14 residues. Per the germline V gene, CDR1 is SGHAT and CDR2 is FQNNGV. The V gene lost 0 bases and the J gene lost 6 bases, with 8 bases spanning the gap. The CDR3 is CASSLDTVAGELFF. The DNA of the CDR3 is TGTGCCAGCAGCTTAGATACGGTTGCCGGGGAGCTGTTTTTT.

CDR3 nucleotides: TGTGCCAGCAGTTACTTTCGCGGGGTAAATTACGAGCAGTACTTC. It yields the protein CASSYFRGVNYEQYF. This chain connects TRBV6-5 to TRBJ2-7; D possibly corresponds to TRBD2 (6 bases). Trimming pared 1 base from V and 4 bases from J, leaving 14 bases between. CDR3 length: 15 amino acids. The germline gives CDR1 MNHEY, CDR2 SVGAGI.

The chain is built from TRBV29-1 and TRBJ1-2, with 8 nucleotides matching TRBD1. Germline CDR1 SQVTM, CDR2 ANQGSEA. The CDR3 spans 12 residues. Losses at the gene ends were 1 base for V and 6 bases for J; bases not matched to a gene: 1. The CDR3 sequence: CSVEAGGHGYTF. The CDR3 bases are TGCAGCGTTGAAGCAGGGGGCCATGGCTACACCTTC.

In nucleotides, the CDR3 is TGTGCCAGCAGACAGGGGGCGGTAGGGGCCAACGTCCTGACTTTC. Translation gives CASRQGAVGANVLTF. The gene calls are TRBV27 and TRBJ2-6, with 9 bases matching TRBD1. Germline V lookup: CDR1 MNHEY, CDR2 SMNVEV (reference sequence). There are 15 residues in the CDR3. Trimming removed 6 bases from V and 4 bases from J; junction bases left unmatched: 4.

The rearrangement uses TRBV19 and TRBJ1-5, with a weak D call TRBD1 (6 bases). CDR3 length: 14 residues. From germline, CDR1 is LNHDA and CDR2 SQIVND (reference sequence). V was trimmed by 5 bases and J by 4 bases, leaving 12 bases between them. The CDR3 DNA is TGTGCCAGTAGTCTCAGGGGCGGTAATCAGCCCCAGCATTTT. It encodes CASSLRGGNQPQHF.

The chain employs TRBV5-1 and TRBJ2-2; perhaps TRBD1 as D (6 bases). The CDR3 is 17 residues long. V was clipped by 1 base and J by 2 bases, with 15 bases between them. CDR1 SGHRS and CDR2 YFSETQ come from the germline V gene. CDR3 amino acids: CASSLRPGTPNTGELFF. The CDR3 DNA follows: TGCGCCAGCAGCTTGAGACCTGGGACACCTAACACCGGGGAGCTGTTTTTT.

With respect to this clone: Within the sample, other DNA sequences also encode this same CDR3. This rearrangement joins TRBV18 to TRBJ2-7; 7 nucleotides agree with TRBD1. Germline lookup yields CDR1 KGHSH and CDR2 LQKENI. Losses at the gene ends were 3 bases for V and 2 bases for J; bases not matched to a gene: 1. This CDR3 comprises 13 residues. CDR3 amino acids: CASSPDRAYEQYF. In nucleotides, the CDR3 is TGTGCCAGCTCACCCGACAGGGCCTACGAGCAGTACTTC.

The rearrangement joins TRBV5-1 to TRBJ2-3; the match to TRBD2 covers 9 bases. In germline, CDR1 is SGHRS, CDR2 YFSETQ. The CDR3 extends over 15 amino acids. Trimming at V came to 0 bases and at J to 10 bases, leaving 9 bases not matched to a gene. CDR3 in DNA: TGCGCCAGCAGCTTGGCAAGCGGGGGGCGGGAGGCGCAGTATTTT. Protein product: CASSLASGGREAQYF.

The V gene is TRBV19, the J gene TRBJ1-2, with 9 bases fitting TRBD1. The V gene's germline CDR1 is LNHDA and CDR2 SQIVND (reference sequence). The V segment lost 8 bases and the J segment 6 bases; nucleotides outside the gene matches: 10. This CDR3 region has 14 residues. The CDR3 bases are TGTGCCAGTCGAAAAACAGGGGGCGCGGATGGCTACACCTTC. It translates to CASRKTGGADGYTF.

J is TRBJ1-4 and V is TRBV6-5, with D tentatively TRBD1 (5 bases). Trimming removed 5 bases from V and 0 bases from J, with 10 bases in between. CDR3 length: 15 amino acids. CDR1 is MNHEY and CDR2 is SVGAGI in the germline V gene. Here the CDR3 reads CASSPGHATNEKLFF. The DNA for the CDR3 is TGTGCCAGCAGTCCCGGACACGCAACTAATGAAAAACTGTTTTTT.

This clone was detected once. J is TRBJ2-5 and V is TRBV5-1; 7 positions agree with TRBD1. Germline assignment: CDR1 SGHRS and CDR2 YFSETQ. V trimming: 4 bases; J trimming: 1 base; junction bases outside the gene matches: 7. The CDR3 runs 15 residues. Written as DNA, the CDR3 is TGCGCCAGCAGCATATTGTGGGACAGCCAAGAGACCCAGTACTTC. It specifies CASSILWDSQETQYF.

V is TRBV3-1 (or the pseudogene TRBV3-2) and J is TRBJ1-1; 7 nucleotides align to TRBD1. V dropped 8 bases and J dropped 5; count of bases not matched to a gene: 5. The CDR3 runs 12 residues. Looked up from germline, CDR1 is LGHDT and CDR2 is YNNKEL (reference sequence). The CDR3 loop is CASSFRGTEAFF. CDR3 in DNA: TGTGCCAGCTCCTTCAGGGGGACTGAAGCTTTCTTT.

The chain carries TRBV6-5 and TRBJ2-3; 7 positions match TRBD1. Germline CDR1 and CDR2: MNHEY and SVGAGI. The junction had 5 bases not matched to a gene; V was cut back by 2 bases and J by 3 bases. CDR3 length: 15 amino acids. The CDR3 loop is CASSYKTGLTDTQYF. The CDR3 DNA reads as TGTGCCAGCAGTTACAAGACAGGGCTTACAGATACGCAGTATTTT.

The gene calls are TRBV6-5 and TRBJ2-7; maybe TRBD2 (6 bases). Germline lookup yields CDR1 MNHEY and CDR2 SVGAGI. The germline V and J ends were trimmed by 0 bases and 7 bases, with 13 bases remaining between them. The CDR3 is made up of 14 amino acids. CDR3 sequence: CASSYSNRAGEQYF. In DNA form, the CDR3 reads TGTGCCAGCAGTTACTCTAATAGGGCGGGGGAGCAGTACTTC.

The V call is TRBV11-2, the J call TRBJ1-1; D not resolved. Germline CDR1 reads SGHAT; CDR2 reads FQNNGV. CDR3 size: 14 residues. Between the trimmed V and J ends, which lost 3 bases and 6 bases, there was a span of 14 bases. CDR3 sequence: CASSFSDSSAEAFF. The CDR3 region has the DNA TGTGCCAGCAGCTTTAGTGACTCCTCCGCTGAAGCTTTCTTT.

J is TRBJ2-7 and V is TRBV7-2; TRBD1 matches 8 bases. CDR1 and CDR2 (germline): SGHTA, FQGNSA. J lost 0 bases, V lost 5 bases, and 9 bases had no gene match. The CDR3 length is 16 residues. The DNA of the CDR3 is TGTGCCAGCAGCCTAGAGACAGGGGCCATCTCCTACGAGCAGTACTTC. Translation: CASSLETGAISYEQYF.

This clone showed up just a few times. The chain couples TRBV19 to TRBJ1-1, with a possible D match to TRBD1 (5 bases). Between the trimmed V and J ends, which lost 5 bases and 0 bases, there was a span of 13 bases. The germline V gene has CDR1 LNHDA and CDR2 SQIVND (reference sequence). The CDR3 loop spans 15 amino acids. CDR3 sequence: CASSLQGGMNTEAFF. CDR3 in DNA: TGTGCCAGTAGTTTGCAGGGTGGGATGAACACTGAAGCTTTCTTT.